This TCR beta chain was recorded in a study of blood T cell repertoires in COVID-19. Study background: Acute and convalescent COVID-19 specimens originated in the United States, Italy and Spain. T cells, B-cell-depleted T cells, or PBMCs supplied cDNA or gDNA.

The germline V gene encodes CDR1 LGHNA and CDR2 YSLEER. This CDR3 comprises 14 residues. The V gene end was trimmed by 0 bases and the J gene end by 9 bases; junction bases not matched to a gene: 5. The method was immunoSEQ multiplex PCR; TCRdb's version includes in-frame clones alone and lacks a portion of them. There are about 200,000 clones in the sample; under 90% occur only once, and 18% lies in the top ten. The TCR sequence derives from a person aged 70 to 79 with COVID-19, enrolled during active disease. Sequenced sample: peripheral blood. The V and J genes are TRBV4-3 and TRBJ2-1; 7 bases are a match to TRBD2. The CDR3 nucleotides are TGCGCCAGCAGCCAAGATCAGCGGGGCCGTGAGCAGTTCTTC. Translation: CASSQDQRGREQFF.